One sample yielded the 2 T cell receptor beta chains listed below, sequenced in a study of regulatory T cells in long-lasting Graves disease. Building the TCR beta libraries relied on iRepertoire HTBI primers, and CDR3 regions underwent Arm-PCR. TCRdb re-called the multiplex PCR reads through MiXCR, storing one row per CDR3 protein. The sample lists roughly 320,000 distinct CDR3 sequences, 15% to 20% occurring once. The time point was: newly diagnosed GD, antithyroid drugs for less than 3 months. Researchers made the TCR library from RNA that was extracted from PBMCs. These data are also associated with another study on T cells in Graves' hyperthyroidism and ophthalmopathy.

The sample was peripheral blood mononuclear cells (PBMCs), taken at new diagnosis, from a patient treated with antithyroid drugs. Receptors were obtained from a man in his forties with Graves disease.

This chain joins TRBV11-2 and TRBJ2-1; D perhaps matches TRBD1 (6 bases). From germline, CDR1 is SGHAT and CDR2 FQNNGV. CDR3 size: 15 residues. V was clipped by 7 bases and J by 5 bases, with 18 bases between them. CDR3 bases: TGTGCCAGCATCACAGGGCTGGGTTGGAACAATGAGCAGTTCTTC. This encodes CASITGLGWNNEQFF.

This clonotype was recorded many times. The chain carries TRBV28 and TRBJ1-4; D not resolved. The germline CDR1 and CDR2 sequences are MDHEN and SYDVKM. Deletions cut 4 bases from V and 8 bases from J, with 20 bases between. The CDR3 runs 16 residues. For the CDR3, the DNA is TGTGCCAGCAGTTCGGACGGATCCCTGGCTGGGGAAAAACTGTTTTTT. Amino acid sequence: CASSSDGSLAGEKLFF.